This passage covers 20 T cell receptor beta chains from one sample sequenced in a study of beta chain features in type 1 diabetes. Study results and limitations: Moderate yet significant TCRB CDR3 shortening was seen in Type 1 diabetes patients in all four CD4+ subsets.

The isolated RNA, all of it, was reverse transcribed, so expressed TCRB transcripts were what got sequenced. Assay: immunoSEQ multiplex PCR; the TCRdb copy retains only in-frame clones and omits some. The sample lists around 650,000 clones, 9.5% to 15% seen once, with around 0.12% in the top ten. No antigens are known for them. Sample: naive CD4+ T cells from blood. The receptors stem from a man aged 25 to 45 with type 1 diabetes.

The genes are TRBV14 and TRBJ2-7; D is possibly TRBD1 (5 bases). Trimming took 1 base from V and 2 from J, leaving 9 bases between them. The germline CDR1 and CDR2 sequences are SGHDN and FVKESK. This CDR3 region has 14 residues. CDR3 amino acids: CASSQAGNPYEQYF. CDR3 coding DNA: TGTGCCAGCAGCCAAGCAGGGAACCCCTACGAGCAGTACTTC.

The sample holds a few counts of this clone. The DNA of the CDR3 is TGTGCCAGCAGCATAGAGGCGGGACAGCGATTCTCTGGGGCCAACGTCCTGACTTTC. Its protein product is CASSIEAGQRFSGANVLTF. The chain joins TRBV9 to TRBJ2-6; D is perhaps TRBD1 (7 bases). The CDR3 sequence is 19 residues long. V dropped 4 bases and J dropped 0 bases, with 20 bases sitting between them. Germline V CDR1 and CDR2: SGDLS, YYNGEE.

This clone was recorded a few times. The rearrangement uses TRBV6-4 and TRBJ2-1; TRBD2 aligns across 12 bases. This CDR3 contains 18 residues. The ends lost 2 bases at V and 7 bases at J; junction bases unmatched: 12. Looked up from germline, CDR1 is MRHNA and CDR2 is SNTAGT. As DNA, the CDR3 is TGTGCCAGCAGTGACGGAGGTCTAGCGGGGGGGCTGAGAAATGAGCAGTTCTTC. It encodes CASSDGGLAGGLRNEQFF.

The chain joins TRBV11-3 to TRBJ1-6; TRBD1 might be the D (6 bases). The CDR3 consists of 18 residues. Trimming pared 5 bases from V and 0 bases from J, leaving 17 bases between. CDR1 and CDR2 (germline): SGHNT, YENEEA. The CDR3 protein is CASSLEWGASSYNSPLHF. CDR3 DNA sequence: TGTGCCAGCAGCCTCGAGTGGGGGGCCAGCTCCTATAATTCACCCCTCCACTTT.

This clone was recorded a few times. The chain employs TRBV4-3 and TRBJ2-1; 8 bases align to TRBD2. With V trimmed by 3 bases and J by 4 bases, 8 bases remained unmatched. CDR3 size: 16 residues. Germline V CDR1 and CDR2: LGHNA, YSLEER. CDR3 residues: CASSHDIAGSYNEQFF. In DNA, the CDR3 is TGCGCCAGCAGCCACGACATAGCGGGGAGTTACAATGAGCAGTTCTTC.

V and J are TRBV18 and TRBJ2-2; D unclear. Germline V gene sequence: CDR1 KGHSH, CDR2 LQKENI. The V and J ends lost 1 base and 8 bases respectively, with 5 bases between them. The CDR3 contains 12 residues. CDR3 nucleotides: TGTGCCAGCTCACCACTGACTGGGGAGCTGTTTTTT. It encodes CASSPLTGELFF.

This chain joins TRBV5-1 and TRBJ2-1; no firm D call. Trimming stripped 0 bases from V and 0 bases from J, with 16 bases between. The CDR3 extends over 18 amino acids. CDR1 SGHRS and CDR2 YFSETQ come from the germline V gene. The CDR3 sequence is CASSLVTGQTTSYNEQFF. The CDR3 coding sequence is TGCGCCAGCAGCTTGGTTACGGGTCAGACAACCTCCTACAATGAGCAGTTCTTC.

This clone was seen only a few times. This chain links TRBV11-2 with TRBJ1-4; D uncertain. The CDR3 runs 16 residues. Trimming stripped 1 base from V and 6 bases from J, with 15 bases between. CDR1 and CDR2 (germline): SGHAT, FQNNGV. The DNA for the CDR3 is TGTGCCAGCAGCTTAGTGATGAAGGCTTCTTATGAAAAACTGTTTTTT. The encoded protein is CASSLVMKASYEKLFF.

This clone was observed a few times. The J gene is TRBJ2-1, the V gene TRBV7-9; D is uncertain. This CDR3 contains 11 residues. Germline V gives CDR1 SEHNR, CDR2 FQNEAQ (reference sequence). V lost 2 bases to trimming and J lost 7 bases, with 3 bases between them. CDR3 protein: CASSLQNEQFF. CDR3 bases: TGTGCCAGCAGCTTACAAAATGAGCAGTTCTTC.

This clone has more than one count but fewer than ten. This chain joins TRBV7-9 and TRBJ2-3; D is unclear. The V and J ends lost 4 bases and 0 bases respectively, with 14 bases between them. Germline V gives CDR1 SEHNR, CDR2 FQNEAQ (reference sequence). The CDR3 has 16 residues. CDR3: CASSSHFGSSTDTQYF. The DNA of the CDR3 is TGTGCCAGCAGCTCGCATTTCGGTTCTAGCACAGATACGCAGTATTTT.

The chain recombines TRBV11-3 with TRBJ2-3; TRBD1 matches 9 bases. The ends lost 3 bases at V and 3 bases at J; junction bases unmatched: 1. Per germline, CDR1 SGHNT and CDR2 YENEEA. The CDR3 runs 14 residues. The CDR3 is CASSLTGGTDTQYF. CDR3 DNA sequence: TGTGCCAGCAGCTTGACAGGGGGTACAGATACGCAGTATTTT.

This clone has only a few counts. The V and J genes are TRBV2 and TRBJ1-2, with a possible D match to TRBD1 (6 bases). CDR3 size: 14 residues. With 9 bases removed from V and 4 bases from J, the gap between germline ends came to 18 bases. In germline, CDR1 is SNHLY, CDR2 FYNNEI. CDR3 coding DNA: TGTGCCAGGACGACTAAGCAGGACAGCTATGGCTACACCTTC. This gives the protein CARTTKQDSYGYTF.

This clone was observed a handful of times. The genes are TRBV11-2 and TRBJ2-6; TRBD1 matches at 10 bases. The CDR3 is 17 residues long. The ends lost 5 bases at V and 0 bases at J; junction bases unmatched: 4. From germline, CDR1 is SGHAT and CDR2 FQNNGV. CDR3 amino acids: CASSGDRGSSGANVLTF. In nucleotides, the CDR3 is TGTGCCAGCAGCGGGGACAGGGGCTCCTCTGGGGCCAACGTCCTGACTTTC.

This chain joins TRBV7-9 and TRBJ2-7; tentatively, D is TRBD1 or TRBD2 (6 bases each). The V gene lost 6 bases and the J gene lost 5 bases, with 14 bases spanning the gap. CDR1 is SEHNR, CDR2 FQNEAQ, per germline (reference sequence). The CDR3 totals 13 residues. The CDR3 DNA reads TGTGCCAGCAGTTCTGGGGGGACAAACGAGCAGTACTTC. Translated, it gives CASSSGGTNEQYF.

This clone came up a few times. The chain links TRBV29-1 to TRBJ2-3, with no clear D. The CDR3 runs to 13 residues. The germline V and J ends were trimmed by 4 bases and 2 bases, with 10 bases remaining between them. CDR1 SQVTM and CDR2 ANQGSEA come from the germline V gene. The CDR3 DNA follows: TGCAGCGTTGGCCGGCAGCTCACAGATACGCAGTATTTT. It codes for CSVGRQLTDTQYF.

The genes are TRBV16 and TRBJ1-5; perhaps TRBD1 as D (5 bases). Trimming removed 6 bases from V and 5 bases from J, with 17 bases in between. CDR3 length: 15 amino acids. Germline V lookup: CDR1 KGHSY, CDR2 FQNENV. DNA for the CDR3: TGTGCCAGCAGTGCGACTGCCGGGGGATATCAGCCCCAGCATTTT. This sequence encodes CASSATAGGYQPQHF. Full variable domain (rest looked up from reference TRBV16 and TRBJ1-5): GEEVAQTPKHLVRGEGQKAKLYCAPIKGHSYVFWYQQVLKNEFKFLISFQNENVFDETGMPKERFSAKCLPNSPCSLEIQATKLEDSAVYFCASSATAGGYQPQHFGDGTRLSIL.

The chain couples TRBV4-3 to TRBJ1-1; maybe TRBD1 (6 bases). CDR1 is LGHNA, CDR2 YSLEER, per germline. The CDR3 length is 15 residues. Trimming removed 1 base from V and 5 bases from J, with 14 bases in between. The DNA for the CDR3 is TGCGCCAGCAGCCAAGGGACAGCCAAAACAACTGAAGCTTTCTTT. Translation gives CASSQGTAKTTEAFF.

The chain links TRBV5-6 to TRBJ2-3; D gene unclear. Deletions cut 0 bases from V and 11 bases from J, with 7 bases between. The CDR3 has 11 amino acids. CDR1 and CDR2 (germline): SGHDT, YYEEEE. The chain's CDR3 is CASSLGTRQYF. CDR3 DNA: TGTGCCAGCAGCTTGGGGACGAGGCAGTATTTT.

The V gene is TRBV29-1, the J gene TRBJ2-3; D not certain. The V gene's germline CDR1 is SQVTM and CDR2 ANQGSEA. V was shortened by 2 bases and J by 2 bases, with 8 bases between the two germline ends. The CDR3 runs to 13 residues. The DNA of the CDR3 is TGCAGCGTTGAACTGGGAAACACAGATACGCAGTATTTT. Translated, it gives CSVELGNTDTQYF.

The sample holds a few counts of this clone. The chain links TRBV10-3 to TRBJ2-3, with 8 bases that match TRBD1. Germline V lookup: CDR1 ENHRY, CDR2 SYGVKD. Trimming cost V 6 bases and J 5 bases; bases outside gene matches: 4. The CDR3 is made up of 13 amino acids. The CDR3 region has the DNA TGTGCCATCAGCTCGGGGACAGGAGATACGCAGTATTTT. It is translated as CAISSGTGDTQYF.